This TCR beta chain was sequenced in a study of OX40 agonist ivuxolimab in advanced cancers. Overall study context: Those treated in dose escalation had hepatocellular carcinoma, melanoma, renal cell cancer or head and neck cancer. General study points: Mean expanded clone counts were higher in CD8+ than CD4+ T cells. Some of the nonresponding patients also showed low levels of normalized T-cell clonal expansion.

Only in-frame clones appear in the TCRdb table, and some are missing; sequencing was by immunoSEQ multiplex PCR. Of around 53,000 clones in the sample, 88% were seen once. With 5 bases removed from V and 1 base from J, the gap between germline ends came to 16 bases. Germline loops: CDR1 SGHVS, CDR2 FNYEAQ. The CDR3 covers 16 residues. A word on this clone: Antigen: not known.

The specimen was CD4+ or CD8+ T cells sorted from blood, collected in a trial of the OX40 agonist ivuxolimab. The clonotype comes from an adult with an advanced solid tumor such as melanoma, head and neck, liver or kidney cancer. The V gene is TRBV7-6, the J gene TRBJ2-3, with D maybe TRBD1 (6 bases). CDR3 sequence: CASSLLGGRGTDTQYF. CDR3 bases: TGTGCCAGCAGCCTTCTAGGGGGTAGGGGCACAGATACGCAGTATTTT.